The source of this T cell receptor (beta chain) is a study of response to subunit inactivated influenza vaccine. Germline V gene data show CDR1 as SEHNR and CDR2 as FQNEAQ (reference sequence). The CDR3 is 16 amino acids. V was trimmed by 5 bases and J by 0 bases, leaving 17 bases between them. TCRdb re-derived calls from the RT-PCR reads in MiXCR, one entry per CDR3 protein. The sample records about 190,000 distinct CDR3 sequences, 13% to 15% being singletons. Turning to this clonotype: Its antigen is unidentified.

General study results and limits: It was suggested by the authors that few new T cells are recruited by each seasonal influenza vaccination.

This chain uses TRBV7-9 with TRBJ2-7, with D perhaps matching TRBD1 or TRBD2 (5 bases each). The sequence was collected from a man aged 50 to 60 who received an inactivated influenza vaccine. This material consisted of CD8+ T cells sorted from PBMCs, taken 5 to 6 days after vaccination. CDR3 amino acids: CASSRDRAGSSYEQYF. CDR3 bases: TGTGCCAGCAGCCGAGATAGGGCAGGGAGCTCCTACGAGCAGTACTTC.